This T cell receptor (beta chain) is from a study of PD-1 blockade in mismatch repair-deficient tumors. Study-level information: Patients had eleven to twelve mismatch repair-deficient cancer types, all previously treated and progressing. Overall study results and limits: After pembrolizumab, tumor-resident clones rose rapidly, then generally contracted before radiologic responses.

Concerning this clone: Its antigen remains unidentified.

The assay was immunoSEQ multiplex PCR, and TCRdb's table has in-frame clones only and misses some. The sample includes approximately 79,000 clones, 80% to 90% of them seen just once. V lost 6 bases, J lost 8 bases, and 16 bases lay in between. CDR1 is MDHEN, CDR2 SYDVKM, per germline. The CDR3 covers 13 residues. Mismatch repair deficiency was confirmed in all patients, by PCR or immunohistochemistry. A few pembrolizumab responders had their TCRs sequenced. The J gene is TRBJ1-2, the V gene TRBV28, with a possible D match to TRBD1 (5 bases). This receptor was identified in an adult with mismatch repair-deficient cancer. The sample consisted of peripheral blood, taken 44 weeks after starting pembrolizumab. The CDR3 sequence: CASSLASEGGYTF. CDR3 in DNA: TGTGCCAGCAGCCTGGCCTCCGAGGGGGGCTACACCTTC.